This T cell receptor beta chain came from a study of T-cell reconstitution after alpha-beta-depleted transplantation in children. The authors prepared the TCRbeta library with unique molecular identifiers. TCRdb independently ran MiXCR on the PCR reads; one entry per CDR3 protein. The data show a few hundred thousand distinct CDR3 sequences, about 9.4% seen once. Germline CDR1 and CDR2: LGHDT and YNNKEL (reference sequence). V shed 3 bases, J shed 8 bases, and the junction held 9 bases outside the gene matches. The CDR3 is 17 amino acids. This material consisted of PBMCs from the stem cell graft donor, taken from the stem cell graft. This chain connects TRBV3-1 to TRBJ2-1, with 14 bases aligning to TRBD2. The TCR comes from a human donor who donated a stem cell graft to a child with acute lymphoblastic leukemia. CDR3 DNA: TGTGCCAGCAGCCACGGGACTAGCGGGAGCGCCTGGGATGAGCAGTTCTTC. Encoded protein: CASSHGTSGSAWDEQFF.